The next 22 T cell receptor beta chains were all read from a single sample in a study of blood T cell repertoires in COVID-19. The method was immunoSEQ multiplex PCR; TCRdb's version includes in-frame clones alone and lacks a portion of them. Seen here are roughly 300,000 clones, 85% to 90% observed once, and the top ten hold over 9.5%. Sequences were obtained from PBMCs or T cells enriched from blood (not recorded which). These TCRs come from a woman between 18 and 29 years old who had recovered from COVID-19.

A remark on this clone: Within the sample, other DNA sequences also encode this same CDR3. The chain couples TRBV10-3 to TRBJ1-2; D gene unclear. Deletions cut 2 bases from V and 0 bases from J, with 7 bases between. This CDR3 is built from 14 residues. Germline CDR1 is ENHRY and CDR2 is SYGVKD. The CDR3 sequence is CAISESGPNYGYTF. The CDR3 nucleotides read TGTGCCATCAGTGAGAGCGGGCCTAACTATGGCTACACCTTC.

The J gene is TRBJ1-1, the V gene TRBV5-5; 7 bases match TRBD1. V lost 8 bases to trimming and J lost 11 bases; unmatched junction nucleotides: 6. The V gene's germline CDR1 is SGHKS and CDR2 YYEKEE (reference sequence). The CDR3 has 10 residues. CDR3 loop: CASLQDRAFF. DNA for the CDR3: TGTGCCAGTTTACAGGACAGGGCTTTCTTT.

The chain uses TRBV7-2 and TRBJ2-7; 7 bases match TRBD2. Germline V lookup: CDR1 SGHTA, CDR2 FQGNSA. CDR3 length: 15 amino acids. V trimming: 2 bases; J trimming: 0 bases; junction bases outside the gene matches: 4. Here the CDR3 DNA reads TGTGCCAGCAGCTTAACTAGCGTGAGCTCCTACGAGCAGTACTTC. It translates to CASSLTSVSSYEQYF. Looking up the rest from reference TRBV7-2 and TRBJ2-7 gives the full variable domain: GAGVSQSPSNKVTEKGKDVELRCDPISGHTALYWYRQSLGQGLEFLIYFQGNSAPDKSGLPSDRFSAERTGGSVSTLTIQRTQQEDSAVYLCASSLTSVSSYEQYFGPGTRLTVT.

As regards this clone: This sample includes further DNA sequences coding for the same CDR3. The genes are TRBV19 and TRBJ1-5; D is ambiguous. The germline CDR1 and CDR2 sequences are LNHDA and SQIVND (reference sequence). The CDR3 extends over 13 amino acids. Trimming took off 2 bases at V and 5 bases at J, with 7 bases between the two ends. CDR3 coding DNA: TGTGCCAGTAGTATAAGACGGGATCAGCCCCAGCATTTT. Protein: CASSIRRDQPQHF.

The CDR3, as DNA: TGTGCCAGCAGCCAAGGCTGGGGTCTAGCGGGACAAGAGCAGTTCTTC. Protein: CASSQGWGLAGQEQFF. The chain couples TRBV3-1 (or the pseudogene TRBV3-2) to TRBJ2-1; 9 bases fit TRBD2. This CDR3 contains 16 residues. The V gene end was trimmed by 1 base and the J gene end by 10 bases; junction bases not matched to a gene: 11. The germline CDR1 and CDR2 sequences are LGHDT and YNNKEL (reference sequence).

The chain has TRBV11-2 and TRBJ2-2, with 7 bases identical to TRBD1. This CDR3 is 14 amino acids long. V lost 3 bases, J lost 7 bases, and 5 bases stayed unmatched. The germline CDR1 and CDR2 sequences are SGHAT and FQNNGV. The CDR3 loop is CASSFDRGHGELFF. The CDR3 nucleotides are TGTGCCAGCAGCTTCGATAGGGGGCACGGGGAGCTGTTTTTT.

Here the CDR3 DNA reads TGTGCCAGCAACCAGGCTGACAGGAACTATGGCTACACCTTC. Its protein product is CASNQADRNYGYTF. The rearrangement joins TRBV7-9 to TRBJ1-2, with D perhaps matching TRBD1 (6 bases). This CDR3 comprises 14 residues. CDR1 is SEHNR, CDR2 FQNEAQ, per germline (reference sequence). Trimming left V 7 bases short and J 2 bases short, with 14 bases between.

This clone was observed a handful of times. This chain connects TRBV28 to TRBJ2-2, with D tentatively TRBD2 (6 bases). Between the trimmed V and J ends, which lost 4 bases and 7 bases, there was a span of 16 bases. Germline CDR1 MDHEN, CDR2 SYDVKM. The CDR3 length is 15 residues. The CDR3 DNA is TGTGCCAGCAGTTCGGGAGCTAAACGGGGCGGGGAGCTGTTTTTT. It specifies CASSSGAKRGGELFF.

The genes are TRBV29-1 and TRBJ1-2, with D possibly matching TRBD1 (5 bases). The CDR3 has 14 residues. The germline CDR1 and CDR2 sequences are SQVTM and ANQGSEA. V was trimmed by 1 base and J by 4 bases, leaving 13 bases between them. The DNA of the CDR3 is TGCAGCGTTGAAGTCCAGGGAGGTATCTATGGCTACACCTTC. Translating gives CSVEVQGGIYGYTF.

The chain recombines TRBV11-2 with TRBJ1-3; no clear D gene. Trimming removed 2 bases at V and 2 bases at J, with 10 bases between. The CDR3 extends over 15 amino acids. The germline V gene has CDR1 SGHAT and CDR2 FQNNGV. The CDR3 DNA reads TGTGCCAGCAGCTTACAACACGTTCCTGGAAACACCATATATTTT. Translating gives CASSLQHVPGNTIYF.

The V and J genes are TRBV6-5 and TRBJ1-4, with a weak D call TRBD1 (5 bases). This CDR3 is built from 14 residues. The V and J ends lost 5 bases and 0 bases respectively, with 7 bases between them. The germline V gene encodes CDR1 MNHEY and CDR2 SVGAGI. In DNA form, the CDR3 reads TGTGCCAGCAGTATAGGGGCAACTAATGAAAAACTGTTTTTT. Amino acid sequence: CASSIGATNEKLFF.

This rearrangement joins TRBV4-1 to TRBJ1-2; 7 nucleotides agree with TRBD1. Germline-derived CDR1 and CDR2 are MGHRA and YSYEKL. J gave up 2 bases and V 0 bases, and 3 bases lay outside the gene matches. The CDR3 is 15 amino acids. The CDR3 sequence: CASSQDGTVNYGYTF. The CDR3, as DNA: TGCGCCAGCAGCCAAGATGGGACAGTCAACTATGGCTACACCTTC.

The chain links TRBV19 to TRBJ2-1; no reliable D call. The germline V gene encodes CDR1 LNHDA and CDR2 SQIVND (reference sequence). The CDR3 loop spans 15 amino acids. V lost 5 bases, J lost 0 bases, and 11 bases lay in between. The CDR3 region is CASSLGLSSYNEQFF. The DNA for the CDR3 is TGTGCCAGTAGTTTGGGCTTGAGCTCCTACAATGAGCAGTTCTTC. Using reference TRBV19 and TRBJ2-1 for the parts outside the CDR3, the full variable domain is DGGITQSPKYLFRKEGQNVTLSCEQNLNHDAMYWYRQDPGQGLRLIYYSQIVNDFQKGDIAEGYSVSREKKESFPLTVTSAQKNPTAFYLCASSLGLSSYNEQFFGPGTRLTVL.

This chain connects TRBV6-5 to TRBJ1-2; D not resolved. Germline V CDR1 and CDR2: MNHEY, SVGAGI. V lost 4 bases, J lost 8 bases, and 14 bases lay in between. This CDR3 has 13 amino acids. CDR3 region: CASSFPGKSGYTF. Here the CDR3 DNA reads TGTGCCAGCAGTTTCCCCGGGAAGAGCGGCTACACCTTC.

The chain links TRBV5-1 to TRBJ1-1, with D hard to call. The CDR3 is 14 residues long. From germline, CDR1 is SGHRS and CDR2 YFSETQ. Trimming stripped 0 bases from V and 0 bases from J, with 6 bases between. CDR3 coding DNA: TGCGCCAGCAGCTTGGGACATGTGAACACTGAAGCTTTCTTT. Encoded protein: CASSLGHVNTEAFF.

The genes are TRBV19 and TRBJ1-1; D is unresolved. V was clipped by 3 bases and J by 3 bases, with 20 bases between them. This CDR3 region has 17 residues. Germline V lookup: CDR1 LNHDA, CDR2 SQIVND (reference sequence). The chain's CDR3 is CASSMWPGQSLDTEAFF. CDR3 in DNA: TGTGCCAGTAGTATGTGGCCTGGGCAGTCTCTGGACACTGAAGCTTTCTTT.

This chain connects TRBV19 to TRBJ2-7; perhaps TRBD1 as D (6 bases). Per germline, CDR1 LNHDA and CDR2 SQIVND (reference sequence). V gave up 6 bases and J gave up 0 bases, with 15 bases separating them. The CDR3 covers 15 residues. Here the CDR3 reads CASSPGQQPSYEQYF. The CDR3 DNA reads TGTGCCAGTAGCCCCGGACAGCAACCCTCCTACGAGCAGTACTTC.

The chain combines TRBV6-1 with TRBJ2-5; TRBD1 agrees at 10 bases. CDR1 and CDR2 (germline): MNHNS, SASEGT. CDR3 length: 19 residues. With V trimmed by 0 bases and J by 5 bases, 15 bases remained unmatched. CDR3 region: CASSEALGTGAQDSETQYF. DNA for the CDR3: TGTGCCAGCAGTGAAGCGCTAGGGACAGGGGCGCAGGACTCGGAGACCCAGTACTTC.

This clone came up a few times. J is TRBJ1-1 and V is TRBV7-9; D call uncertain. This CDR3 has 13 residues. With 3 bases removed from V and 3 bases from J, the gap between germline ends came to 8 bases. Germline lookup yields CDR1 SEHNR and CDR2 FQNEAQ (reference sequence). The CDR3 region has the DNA TGTGCCAGCAGCTTGACGAGGGACACTGAAGCTTTCTTT. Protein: CASSLTRDTEAFF. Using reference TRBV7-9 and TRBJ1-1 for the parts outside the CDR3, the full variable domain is DTGVSQNPRHKITKRGQNVTFRCDPISEHNRLYWYRQTLGQGPEFLTYFQNEAQLEKSRLLSDRFSAERPKGSFSTLEIQRTEQGDSAMYLCASSLTRDTEAFFGQGTRLTVV.

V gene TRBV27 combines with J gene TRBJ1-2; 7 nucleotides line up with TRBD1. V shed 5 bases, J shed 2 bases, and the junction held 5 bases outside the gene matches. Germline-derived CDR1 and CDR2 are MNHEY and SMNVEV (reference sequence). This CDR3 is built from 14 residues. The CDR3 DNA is TGTGCCAGCAGTGCGGTACAGGGGAACTATGGCTACACCTTC. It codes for CASSAVQGNYGYTF.

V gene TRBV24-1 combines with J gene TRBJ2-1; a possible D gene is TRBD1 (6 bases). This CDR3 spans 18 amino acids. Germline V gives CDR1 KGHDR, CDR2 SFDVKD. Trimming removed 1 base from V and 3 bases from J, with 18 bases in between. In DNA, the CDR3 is TGTGCCACCAGTGATTTTTTATCAGGGGACAAGAACTACAATGAGCAGTTCTTC. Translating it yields CATSDFLSGDKNYNEQFF.

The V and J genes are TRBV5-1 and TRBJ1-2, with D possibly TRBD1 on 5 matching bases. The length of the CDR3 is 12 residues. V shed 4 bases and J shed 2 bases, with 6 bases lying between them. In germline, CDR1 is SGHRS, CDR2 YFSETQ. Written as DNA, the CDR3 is TGCGCCAGCAGCGGGGGGAACTATGGCTACACCTTC. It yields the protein CASSGGNYGYTF.